A selection of T cell receptor beta chains follows, all from one sample in a study of radiotherapy plus CTLA-4 blockade in lung cancer. The protocol was immunoSEQ multiplex PCR, while the TCRdb copy is restricted to in-frame clones and leaves out a portion. Found here are roughly 44,000 clones, around 77% of them singletons; the top ten hold 11%. This material consisted of peripheral blood, taken from a patient treated with radiotherapy plus ipilimumab. The receptors come from a human donor with non-small cell lung cancer who had stable disease on radiotherapy plus ipilimumab. The CDR3 runs from the conserved cysteine through the conserved F or W. The D gene is left open where the match is weak. Where a row states a size, it is once, few, many or the class of an expanded clone; other rows omit it.

TRBJ2-7	.	TRBV6-5	15	.	TGTGCCAGCAGTTACTTGCGGGACCCTCCCTACGAGCAGTACTTC	CASSYLRDPPYEQYF
TRBJ1-2	.	TRBV6-6	16	TRBD1	TGTGCCAGCAGTTCGCACGCCGGGACAGAGATCTATGGCTACACCTTC	CASSSHAGTEIYGYTF
TRBJ2-6	.	TRBV2	12	.	TGTGCCAGCACGGTCGGGGCCAACGTCCTGACCTTC	CASTVGANVLTF
TRBJ1-2	.	TRBV25-1	12	.	TGTGCCAGCACCCAAAGGGCAGGGGTCTACACCTTC	CASTQRAGVYTF
TRBJ1-1	.	TRBV5-1	17	TRBD1	TGCGCCAGCAGCTTGGGATACGGGACAGGGGAACACACTGAAGCTTTCTTT	CASSLGYGTGEHTEAFF
TRBJ2-5	.	TRBV7-6	13	.	TGTGCCAGCAGCTTCCCCGCGGGACGGACCCAGTACTTC	CASSFPAGRTQYF
TRBJ1-6	.	TRBV10-1	16	TRBD1	TGCGCCAGCCCGAAGGCTGACAGGGTCTATAATTCACCCCTCCACTTT	CASPKADRVYNSPLHF
TRBJ1-1	.	TRBV2	16	TRBD1	TGTGCCTCCTCAGTCAGGGGGACAGGGGAACACACTGAAGCTTTCTTT	CASSVRGTGEHTEAFF
TRBJ2-3	.	TRBV9	15	TRBD2	TGTGCCAGCAGCCCCGTAGCGGGGGGCACAGATACGCAGTATTTT	CASSPVAGGTDTQYF
TRBJ2-1	few	TRBV18	14	.	TGTGCCAGCTCACCGACCGGGACCTACAATGAGCAGTTCTTC	CASSPTGTYNEQFF
TRBJ2-1	.	TRBV5-6	16	TRBD1	TGTGCCAGCAGCGGTGCCGGGACAGAACTCTTTAATGAGCAGTTCTTC	CASSGAGTELFNEQFF
TRBJ1-1	once	TRBV18	17	.	TGTGCCAGCTCACCAAACCTCCCCGGACCGGGGGACACTGAAGCTTTCTTT	CASSPNLPGPGDTEAFF
TRBJ1-1	once	TRBV19	14	.	TGTGCCAGTAGTAAGAAAAACATGAACACTGAAGCTTTCTTT	CASSKKNMNTEAFF
TRBJ1-2	once	TRBV25-1	16	TRBD1	TGTGCCAGCAGCAGATCTGCCGGGACAGGCAACTATGGCTACACCTTC	CASSRSAGTGNYGYTF
TRBJ2-1	.	TRBV7-3	14	.	TGTGCCAGCAGCTCACCGGGGGCCATGGGTTTGCAGTTCTTC	CASSSPGAMGLQFF
TRBJ1-5	.	TRBV2	16	.	TGTGCCAGCACCGATGCTGCCGGACATAGCAATCAGCCCCAGCATTTT	CASTDAAGHSNQPQHF
TRBJ1-2	few	TRBV6-1	14	.	TGTGCCAGCAGTGAAGGGGCAGGGTCGATTGGCTACACCTTC	CASSEGAGSIGYTF
TRBJ1-4	.	TRBV4-1	16	.	TGCGCCAGCAGCCAAGATCGGTTAACAACTAATGAAAAACTGTTTTTT	CASSQDRLTTNEKLFF
TRBJ1-1	.	TRBV4-1	15	.	TGCGCCAGCAGCCGAGTGGGACGGACAAACACTGAAGCTTTCTTT	CASSRVGRTNTEAFF
TRBJ2-3	.	TRBV9	15	TRBD2	TGTGCCAGCAGCGTAGGAGCGGGGAGCACAGATACGCAGTATTTT	CASSVGAGSTDTQYF
TRBJ2-1	.	TRBV4-1	17	TRBD2	TGCGCCAGCAGCCAAGCAGCCCCGGGGGGAGCCCACAATGAGCAGTTCTTC	CASSQAAPGGAHNEQFF
TRBJ2-2	.	TRBV9	15	.	TGTGCCAGCAGCGTAACAGCGGCGAACACCGGGGAGCTGTTTTTT	CASSVTAANTGELFF
TRBJ1-5	.	TRBV7-9	15	.	TGTGCCAGCAGCTTAGGCAGGGCCCGCAATCAGCCCCAGCATTTT	CASSLGRARNQPQHF
TRBJ2-7	.	TRBV19	14	.	TGTGCCAGTAGTCCCGCCAGGGGATCCTACGAGCAGTACTTC	CASSPARGSYEQYF